This entry describes one T cell receptor (beta chain). This clonotype was counted many times. There is no known antigen for this receptor. No per-base quality is available; no much larger clone lies one base away. Trimming at the junction amounts to 6 bases on V and 15 bases on J, and the germline ends lie 18 bases apart. The CDR3 numbers 12 residues from cysteine through phenylalanine. Only the CDR3 DNA stays, 36 bases, in frame from base 1. In the ophthalmopathy patients, disease was moderately to severely active, with a Clinical Activity Score of 3 or more, a NOSPECS grade of 4 or more, and a duration of less than 3 months. Exclusion was applied to patients with uncontrolled infections, other autoimmune diseases, pregnancy or lactation. Diagnoses were established on the basis of clinical symptoms, serum thyroxine and TRAb, thyroid ultrasound, and orbital computed tomography. PBMCs were isolated from 10 ml of fresh peripheral blood by Ficoll-Paque density gradient centrifugation. Trizol reagent was used to extract total RNA, and RNA quality was then checked on an Agilent 2100 Bioanalyzer.

TCR beta CDR3 regions were amplified from RNA transcripts. The TCR CDR3 was subjected to a first round of RT-PCR using the HTBI primer set and the Qiagen OneStep RT-PCR kit. The libraries were constructed in a second round of multiplex PCR and then size-selected and purified. Libraries were sequenced paired-end with 100 bp reads on an Illumina HiSeq2000. The authors' analysis ran thus. SOAPnuke was used to process the raw data, removing reads that contained adapters or uncalled bases, had a mean Phred below 15, or lacked an exact match to the constant primer or identifier. High-quality paired reads were merged using COPE v1.2.5, and each unique nucleotide sequence was defined as a clonotype. Clonotypes were aligned to IMGT TRBV, TRBD and TRBJ reference segments using MiTCR v1.1. The analysis included only V-J combinations with a frequency above 0.0001, which together covered around 99% of the repertoires. A TCS score was defined as the ratio between F50 (clonal expansion) and ExV (chaos), using BLOSUM62-based TCRdist between CDR3 peptides within each V-J. Welch's t-statistics and random forest reduced fewer than 550 V-J features to fewer than 15, which were used in a naive Bayes classifier (R e1071). Using fastp trimming at Q25 and MiXCR clonotype assembly, TCRdb reanalyzed the public sequencing data and kept in-frame beta chains. Every CDR3 protein is listed once, alongside the most common genes and DNA of its rows. The V and J calls here are based on TCRdb, not the publication. The sample table contains 250,000 to 300,000 distinct CDR3 sequences; only one count was recorded for 15% to 20% of them. The ten largest clones add up to over 50% of the sample.

This record comes from a study of T cells in Graves' hyperthyroidism and ophthalmopathy (dated by TCRdb to the late 2010s). Describing the broader study: Peripheral blood samples were taken at initial diagnosis, before any treatment was given. TCR V-J signatures able to tell the groups apart were searched for in a discovery cohort of 100 patients, of whom 43 had Graves' ophthalmopathy and 57 had stable Graves' hyperthyroidism. An independent validation cohort of about 20 hyperthyroidism patients and over 15 patients who later progressed to ophthalmopathy tested prospective prediction of ophthalmopathy. The roughly 91 discovery patients were randomly split 7:3 into training and test sets. In over five Graves' hyperthyroidism patients, the study also compared T-cell repertoires from thyroid tissue with T-cell repertoires from blood. Following sampling, methimazole starting at 30 mg daily was given to hyperthyroidism patients, and high-dose intravenous methylprednisolone was given to ophthalmopathy patients. The paper reports TCR Vbeta CDR3 sequencing of roughly 140 peripheral blood samples: some 41 ophthalmopathy, fewer than 80 hyperthyroidism and roughly 17 progressor patients. Here is what the overall study found, with its caveats: Most expanded thyroid clonotypes (frequency above 0.001) were also detected in blood, suggesting blood repertoires may reflect thyroid immune responses. During validation, the model predicted progression to ophthalmopathy a median of about 6.3 months ahead of onset, with 60% to 71% sensitivity and about 72% specificity. No statistical method was used to fix the sample size in advance, and group allocation was not hidden from the investigators. In cross-validation, a model built on a 13 V-J signature told ophthalmopathy apart from stable hyperthyroidism with under 90% sensitivity and about 81% specificity, and in testing the same model reached 80%/75%.

The sequence was collected from a woman aged 55-69 years with Graves' ophthalmopathy. The chain is assembled from TRBV12-3 or TRBV12-4 and TRBJ1-5, with the D gene not clear enough to name. Sequencing used blood. CDR3 protein: CASSYLSNLLHF. The DNA is TGTGCCAGCAGCTACCTTTCTAACCTGCTGCATTTT.